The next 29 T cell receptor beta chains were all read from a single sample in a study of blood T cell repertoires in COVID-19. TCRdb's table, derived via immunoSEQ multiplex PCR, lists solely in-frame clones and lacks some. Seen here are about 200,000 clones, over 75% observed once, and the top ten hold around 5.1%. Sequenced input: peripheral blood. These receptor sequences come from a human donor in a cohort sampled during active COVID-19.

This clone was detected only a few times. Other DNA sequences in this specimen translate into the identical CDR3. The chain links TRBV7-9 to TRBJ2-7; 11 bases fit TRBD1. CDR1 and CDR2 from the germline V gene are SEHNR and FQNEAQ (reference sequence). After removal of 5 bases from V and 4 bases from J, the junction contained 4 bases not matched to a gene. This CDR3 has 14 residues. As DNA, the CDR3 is TGTGCCAGCAGCCCCGGGACAGGGGGTTACGAGCAGTACTTC. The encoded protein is CASSPGTGGYEQYF.

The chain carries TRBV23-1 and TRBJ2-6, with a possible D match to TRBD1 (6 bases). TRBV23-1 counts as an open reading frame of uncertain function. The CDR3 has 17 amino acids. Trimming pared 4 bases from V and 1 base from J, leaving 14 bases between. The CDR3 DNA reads TGCGCCAGCAGTCTCGTTGTTAGGGGGTCTGGGGCCAACGTCCTGACTTTC. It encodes CASSLVVRGSGANVLTF.

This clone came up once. Here the CDR3 DNA reads TGTGCCAGCAGCCAAGTTGTCCCGTGGGGGGAGAGGGCTGGGGCCAACGTCCTGACTTTC. Translating it yields CASSQVVPWGERAGANVLTF. The V and J genes are TRBV3-1 (or the pseudogene TRBV3-2) and TRBJ2-6; possibly TRBD2 for D (6 bases). Germline CDR1 is LGHDT and CDR2 is YNNKEL (reference sequence). This CDR3 has 20 amino acids. Trimming took 1 base from V and 2 from J, leaving 21 bases between them.

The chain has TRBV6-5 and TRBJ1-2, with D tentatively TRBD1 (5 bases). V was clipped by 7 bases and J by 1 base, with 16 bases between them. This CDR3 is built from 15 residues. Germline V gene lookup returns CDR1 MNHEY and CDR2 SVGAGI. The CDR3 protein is CASNPRQTYNYGYTF. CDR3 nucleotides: TGTGCCAGCAACCCTAGACAGACCTATAACTATGGCTACACCTTC.

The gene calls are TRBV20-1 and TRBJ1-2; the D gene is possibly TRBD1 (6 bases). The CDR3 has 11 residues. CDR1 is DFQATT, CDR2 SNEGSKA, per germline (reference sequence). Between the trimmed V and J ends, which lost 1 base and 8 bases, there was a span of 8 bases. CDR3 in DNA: TGCAGTGCTAGAGCCGGGACAGGCTACACCTTC. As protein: CSARAGTGYTF.

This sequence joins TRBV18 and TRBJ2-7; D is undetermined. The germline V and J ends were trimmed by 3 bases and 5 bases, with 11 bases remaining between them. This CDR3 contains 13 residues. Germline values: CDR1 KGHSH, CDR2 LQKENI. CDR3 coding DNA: TGTGCCAGCTCACCTGGCCCAAACCACGAGCAGTACTTC. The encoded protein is CASSPGPNHEQYF.

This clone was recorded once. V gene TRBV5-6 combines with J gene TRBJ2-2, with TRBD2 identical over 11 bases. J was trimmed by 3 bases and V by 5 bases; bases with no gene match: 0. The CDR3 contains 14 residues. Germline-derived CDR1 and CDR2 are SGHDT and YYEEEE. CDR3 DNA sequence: TGTGCCAGCAGACTAGCGGGAGACACCGGGGAGCTGTTTTTT. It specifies CASRLAGDTGELFF.

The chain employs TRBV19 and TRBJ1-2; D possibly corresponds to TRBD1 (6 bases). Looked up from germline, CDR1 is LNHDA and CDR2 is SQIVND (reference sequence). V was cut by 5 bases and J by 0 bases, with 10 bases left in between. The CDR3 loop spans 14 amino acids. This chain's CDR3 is CASSGRTANYGYTF. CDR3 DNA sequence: TGTGCCAGTAGTGGGCGGACAGCTAACTATGGCTACACCTTC. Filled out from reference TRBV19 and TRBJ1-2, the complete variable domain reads DGGITQSPKYLFRKEGQNVTLSCEQNLNHDAMYWYRQDPGQGLRLIYYSQIVNDFQKGDIAEGYSVSREKKESFPLTVTSAQKNPTAFYLCASSGRTANYGYTFGSGTRLTVV.

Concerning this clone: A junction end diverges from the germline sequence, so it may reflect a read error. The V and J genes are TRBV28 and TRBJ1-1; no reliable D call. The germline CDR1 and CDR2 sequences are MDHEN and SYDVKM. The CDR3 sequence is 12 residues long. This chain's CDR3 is CASSPPITEAFF. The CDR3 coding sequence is TGTGCCAGCAGCCCCCCTATCACTGAGGCTTTCTTT.

CDR3 loop: CASTWGTFQETQYF. For the CDR3, the DNA is TGTGCCAGCACCTGGGGGACTTTCCAAGAGACCCAGTACTTC. The chain employs TRBV7-8 and TRBJ2-5; maybe TRBD2 (6 bases). CDR1 and CDR2 (germline): SGHVS, FQNEAQ. CDR3 size: 14 residues. Trimming cost V 7 bases and J 1 base, with 13 bases left between them.

The CDR3 bases are TGCGCCAGCAGCCCGGCTGGCACTACAACTGGAAACACCATATATTTT. This encodes CASSPAGTTTGNTIYF. This chain links TRBV5-1 with TRBJ1-3; D unclear. The CDR3 length is 16 residues. Germline V CDR1 and CDR2: SGHRS, YFSETQ. Deletions cut 4 bases from V and 2 bases from J, with 16 bases between.

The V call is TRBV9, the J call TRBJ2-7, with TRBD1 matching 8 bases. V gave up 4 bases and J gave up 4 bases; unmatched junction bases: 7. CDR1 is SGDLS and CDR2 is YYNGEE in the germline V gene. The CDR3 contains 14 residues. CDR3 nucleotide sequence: TGTGCCAGCAGCCCCCGGACAGGGAGTTACGAGCAGTACTTC. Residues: CASSPRTGSYEQYF.

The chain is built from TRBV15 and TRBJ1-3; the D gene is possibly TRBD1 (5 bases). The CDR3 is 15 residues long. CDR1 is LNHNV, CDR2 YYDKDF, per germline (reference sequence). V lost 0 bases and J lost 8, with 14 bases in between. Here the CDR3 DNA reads TGTGCCACCAGCAGAGATAAGGGGTTTTCGGACACCATATATTTT. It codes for CATSRDKGFSDTIYF.

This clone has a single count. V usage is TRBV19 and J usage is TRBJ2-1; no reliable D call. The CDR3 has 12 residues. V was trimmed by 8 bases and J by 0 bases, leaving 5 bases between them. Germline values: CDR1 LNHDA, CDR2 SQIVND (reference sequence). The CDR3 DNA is TGTGCCAGTGCCTACTCCTACAATGAGCAGTTCTTC. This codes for CASAYSYNEQFF.

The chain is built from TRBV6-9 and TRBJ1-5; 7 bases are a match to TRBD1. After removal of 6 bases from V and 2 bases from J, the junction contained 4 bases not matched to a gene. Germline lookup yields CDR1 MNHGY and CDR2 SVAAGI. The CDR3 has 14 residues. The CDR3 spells CASSSGQGNQPQHF. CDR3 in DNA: TGTGCCAGCAGCTCCGGACAGGGCAATCAGCCCCAGCATTTT.

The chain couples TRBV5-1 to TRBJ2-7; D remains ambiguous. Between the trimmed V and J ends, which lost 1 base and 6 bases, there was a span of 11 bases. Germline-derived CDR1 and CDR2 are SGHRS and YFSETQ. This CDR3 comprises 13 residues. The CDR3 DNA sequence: TGCGCCAGCAGCTTGAACGGGTTTAGCGAGCAGTACTTC. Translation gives CASSLNGFSEQYF.

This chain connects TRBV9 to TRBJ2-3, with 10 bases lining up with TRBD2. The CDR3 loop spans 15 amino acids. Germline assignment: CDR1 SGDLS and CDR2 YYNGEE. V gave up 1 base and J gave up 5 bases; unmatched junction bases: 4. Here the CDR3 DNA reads TGTGCCAGCAGCGTACTAGCGGGAGAAAGAGATACGCAGTATTTT. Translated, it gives CASSVLAGERDTQYF. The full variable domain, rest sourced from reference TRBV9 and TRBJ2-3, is DSGVTQTPKHLITATGQRVTLRCSPRSGDLSVYWYQQSLDQGLQFLIQYYNGEERAKGNILERFSAQQFPDLHSELNLSSLELGDSALYFCASSVLAGERDTQYFGPGTRLTVL.

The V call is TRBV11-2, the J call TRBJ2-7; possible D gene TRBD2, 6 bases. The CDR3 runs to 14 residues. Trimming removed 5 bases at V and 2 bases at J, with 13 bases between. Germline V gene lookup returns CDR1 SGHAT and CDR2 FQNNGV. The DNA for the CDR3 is TGTGCCAGCAGCCTTGGGGGGAAAGCCTACGAGCAGTACTTC. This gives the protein CASSLGGKAYEQYF. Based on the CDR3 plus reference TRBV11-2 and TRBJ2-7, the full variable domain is EAGVAQSPRYKIIEKRQSVAFWCNPISGHATLYWYQQILGQGPKLLIQFQNNGVVDDSQLPKDRFSAERLKGVDSTLKIQPAKLEDSAVYLCASSLGGKAYEQYFGPGTRLTVT.

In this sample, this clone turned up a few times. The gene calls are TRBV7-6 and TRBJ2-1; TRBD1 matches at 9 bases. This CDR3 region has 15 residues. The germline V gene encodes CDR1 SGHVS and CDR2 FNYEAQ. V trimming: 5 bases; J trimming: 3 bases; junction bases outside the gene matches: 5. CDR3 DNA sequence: TGTGCCAGCAGCCGAGGGACAGGGAACTACAATGAGCAGTTCTTC. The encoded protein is CASSRGTGNYNEQFF.

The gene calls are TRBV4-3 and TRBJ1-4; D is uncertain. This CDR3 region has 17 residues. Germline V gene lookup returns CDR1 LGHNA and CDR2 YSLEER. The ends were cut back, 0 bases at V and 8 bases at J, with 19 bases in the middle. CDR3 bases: TGCGCCAGCAGCCAAGACCTCACAAGAGGGAGTGGGGAAAAACTGTTTTTT. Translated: CASSQDLTRGSGEKLFF.

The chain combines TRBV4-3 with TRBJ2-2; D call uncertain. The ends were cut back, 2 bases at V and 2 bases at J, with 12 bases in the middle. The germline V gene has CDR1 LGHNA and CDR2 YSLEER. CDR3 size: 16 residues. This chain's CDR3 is CASSQRVQLNTGELFF. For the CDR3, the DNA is TGCGCCAGCAGCCAACGGGTCCAGCTAAACACCGGGGAGCTGTTTTTT.

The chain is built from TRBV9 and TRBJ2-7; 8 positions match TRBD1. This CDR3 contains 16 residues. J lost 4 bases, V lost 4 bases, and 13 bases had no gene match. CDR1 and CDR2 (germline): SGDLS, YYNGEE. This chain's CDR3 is CASSPHPGQGNYEQYF. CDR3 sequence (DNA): TGTGCCAGCAGCCCGCACCCCGGACAGGGAAATTACGAGCAGTACTTC.

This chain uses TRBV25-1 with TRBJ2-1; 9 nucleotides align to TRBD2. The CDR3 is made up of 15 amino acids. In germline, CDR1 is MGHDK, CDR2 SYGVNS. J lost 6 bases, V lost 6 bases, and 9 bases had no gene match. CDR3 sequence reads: CASSMSLAGTNEQFF. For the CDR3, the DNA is TGTGCCAGCAGCATGTCTCTAGCGGGAACCAATGAGCAGTTCTTC.

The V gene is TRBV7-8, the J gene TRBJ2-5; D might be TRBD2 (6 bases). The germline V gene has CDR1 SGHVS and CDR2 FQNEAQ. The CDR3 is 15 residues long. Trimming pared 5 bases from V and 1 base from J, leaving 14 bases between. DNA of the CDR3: TGTGCCAGCAGCCCACGGCTGGGAGGCCAAGAGACCCAGTACTTC. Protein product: CASSPRLGGQETQYF.

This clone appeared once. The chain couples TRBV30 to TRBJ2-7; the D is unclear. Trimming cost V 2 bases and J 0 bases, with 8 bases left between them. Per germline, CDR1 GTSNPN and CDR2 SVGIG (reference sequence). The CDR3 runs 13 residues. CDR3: CAWSPGISYEQYF. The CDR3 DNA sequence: TGTGCCTGGAGTCCAGGAATCTCCTACGAGCAGTACTTC.

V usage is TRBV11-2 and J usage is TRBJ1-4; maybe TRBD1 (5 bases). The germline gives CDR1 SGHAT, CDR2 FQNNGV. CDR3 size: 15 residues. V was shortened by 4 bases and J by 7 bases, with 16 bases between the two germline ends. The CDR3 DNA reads TGTGCCAGCAGCTGGGGAGGGGCGAACTTTGAAAAACTGTTTTTT. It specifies CASSWGGANFEKLFF.

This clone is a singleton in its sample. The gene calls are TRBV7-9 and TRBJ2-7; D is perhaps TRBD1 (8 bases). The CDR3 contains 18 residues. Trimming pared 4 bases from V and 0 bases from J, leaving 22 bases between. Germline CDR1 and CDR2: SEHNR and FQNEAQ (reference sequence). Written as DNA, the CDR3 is TGTGCCAGCAGCTCCGGTGGGGGGGACAGGAAGAGCTCCTACGAGCAGTACTTC. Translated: CASSSGGGDRKSSYEQYF.

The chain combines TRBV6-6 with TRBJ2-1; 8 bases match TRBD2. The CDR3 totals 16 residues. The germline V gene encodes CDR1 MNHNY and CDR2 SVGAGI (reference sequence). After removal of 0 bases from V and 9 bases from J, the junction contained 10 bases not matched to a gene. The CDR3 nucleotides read TGTGCCAGCAGTTACTCGAAAGCGGGAGTCAGTGGTGAGCAGTTCTTC. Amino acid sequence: CASSYSKAGVSGEQFF.

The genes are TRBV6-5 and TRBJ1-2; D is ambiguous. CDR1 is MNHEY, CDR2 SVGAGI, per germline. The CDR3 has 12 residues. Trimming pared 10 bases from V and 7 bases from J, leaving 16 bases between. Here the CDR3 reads CATNVGGSGYTF. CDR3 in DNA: TGTGCCACCAACGTAGGAGGGTCTGGCTACACCTTC.